The 17 T cell receptor beta chains below come from one sample, sequenced in a study of T cell repertoires in cytomegalovirus infection. Their specific antigens are unknown. TCRdb recomputed calls from the reads with MiXCR, one row per CDR3 protein. The sample has about 920,000 distinct CDR3 sequences; 30% to 40% are singletons. Sample: cultured CD8+ T cells from PBMCs, taken from culture after CMV antigen stimulation. These receptors all come from a human donor in good health (CMV status not recorded). Some clones in this sample may be carry-over from other donors' samples.

V is TRBV15 and J is TRBJ2-5, with TRBD2 as a possible D gene (7 bases). The CDR3 sequence is 13 residues long. Germline-derived CDR1 and CDR2 are LNHNV and YYDKDF (reference sequence). Trimming cost V 8 bases and J 5 bases, with 15 bases left between them. The CDR3 protein is CATEGGSGETQYF. CDR3 coding DNA: TGTGCCACCGAGGGGGGGAGTGGGGAGACCCAGTACTTC.

This clonotype was seen only a few times. The genes are TRBV4-3 and TRBJ1-2; weak D call: TRBD1 (6 bases). CDR1 and CDR2 from the germline V gene are LGHNA and YSLEER. With 4 bases removed from V and 2 bases from J, the gap between germline ends came to 23 bases. This CDR3 has 18 residues. The CDR3 nucleotides are TGCGCCAGCAGCCGCTCGATTCAAAGGGCAGGGACAAACTATGGCTACACCTTC. Protein sequence: CASSRSIQRAGTNYGYTF.

Concerning this clonotype itself: This may be a read error: a much more frequent sequence differs by one nucleotide. The chain has TRBV7-2 and TRBJ2-1, with D maybe TRBD1 (5 bases). The CDR3 is 15 amino acids. Trimming left V 5 bases short and J 3 bases short, with 14 bases between. Germline V gene sequence: CDR1 SGHTA, CDR2 FQGNSA. The CDR3, as DNA: TGTGCCAGCAGCCAGGGCCCTTACTACTACAATGAGCAGTTCTTC. It translates to CASSQGPYYYNEQFF. Full variable domain (missing parts from reference TRBV7-2 and TRBJ2-1): GAGVSQSPSNKVTEKGKDVELRCDPISGHTALYWYRQSLGQGLEFLIYFQGNSAPDKSGLPSDRFSAERTGGSVSTLTIQRTQQEDSAVYLCASSQGPYYYNEQFFGPGTRLTVL.

This clonotype has only a few counts. The chain links TRBV6-1 to TRBJ2-3; TRBD2 agrees at 11 bases. Germline V lookup: CDR1 MNHNS, CDR2 SASEGT. With V trimmed by 4 bases and J by 2 bases, 5 bases remained unmatched. The CDR3 sequence is 16 residues long. In DNA, the CDR3 is TGTGCCAGCAGTGCACTAGCGGGGGACTACACAGATACGCAGTATTTT. This translates into CASSALAGDYTDTQYF.

The table lists this clonotype with many counts. A read error may account for a junction end that differs from germline. This chain joins TRBV12-3 or TRBV12-4 and TRBJ1-5; unclear D gene. The length of the CDR3 is 14 residues. The CDR3 nucleotides are TGTGCCAGCAGCTTAGGAGACGGTAATCAGCCCCAGCATTTT. Translation gives CASSLGDGNQPQHF.

This clonotype came up a few times. The rearrangement joins TRBV19 to TRBJ2-5; D uncertain. This CDR3 has 11 amino acids. Trimming stripped 9 bases from V and 4 bases from J, with 9 bases between. CDR1 is LNHDA, CDR2 SQIVND, per germline (reference sequence). The CDR3 region is CASANRETQYF. Here the CDR3 DNA reads TGTGCCAGCGCCAATCGAGAGACCCAGTACTTC.

This clonotype was seen ten or more times. V gene TRBV7-9 combines with J gene TRBJ2-2; D unclear. Trimming left V 1 base short and J 0 bases short, with 12 bases between. The CDR3 sequence is 17 residues long. Germline lookup yields CDR1 SEHNR and CDR2 FQNEAQ (reference sequence). The CDR3 DNA follows: TGTGCCAGCAGCTTAGAAGGTTTCCTGGCGAACACCGGGGAGCTGTTTTTT. It specifies CASSLEGFLANTGELFF.

The V gene is TRBV29-1, the J gene TRBJ1-2; D is uncertain. Germline values: CDR1 SQVTM, CDR2 ANQGSEA. The CDR3 covers 14 residues. V was shortened by 0 bases and J by 6 bases, with 14 bases between the two germline ends. CDR3 region: CSVEDRRSLHGYTF. The CDR3, as DNA: TGCAGCGTTGAAGATCGGAGGTCTTTGCATGGCTACACCTTC.

This clonotype was seen ten or more times. V gene TRBV4-1 combines with J gene TRBJ2-1, with TRBD1 matching 9 bases. The junction had 8 bases not matched to a gene; V was cut back by 3 bases and J by 5 bases. CDR1 and CDR2 (germline): MGHRA, YSYEKL. CDR3 length equals 16 residues. The CDR3 here is CASSQPGQGFDNEQFF. CDR3 in DNA: TGCGCCAGCAGCCAGCCGGGACAGGGTTTCGACAATGAGCAGTTCTTC.

The CDR3 region is CASTPLKVWDGLSYEQYF. CDR3 in DNA: TGTGCCAGCACCCCCTTAAAAGTGTGGGACGGACTCTCCTACGAGCAGTACTTC. The rearrangement uses TRBV6-1 and TRBJ2-7; tentatively, D is TRBD1 or TRBD2 (5 bases each). Trimming removed 7 bases from V and 0 bases from J, with 25 bases in between. Per germline, CDR1 MNHNS and CDR2 SASEGT. The CDR3 is 18 amino acids.

This clonotype was seen only a few times. The rearrangement uses TRBV6-1 and TRBJ2-1; D is ambiguous. V was cut by 3 bases and J by 1 base, with 10 bases left in between. The germline gives CDR1 MNHNS, CDR2 SASEGT. This CDR3 has 15 residues. DNA of the CDR3: TGTGCCAGCAGTGAGGCCCCCGGGTCCTACAATGAGCAGTTCTTC. This gives the protein CASSEAPGSYNEQFF.

Many counts were recorded for this clonotype. The V gene is TRBV7-9, the J gene TRBJ2-7; D is unclear. Trimming left V 6 bases short and J 2 bases short, with 11 bases between. CDR1 is SEHNR, CDR2 FQNEAQ, per germline (reference sequence). The CDR3 length is 13 residues. CDR3 bases: TGTGCCAGCAGTATGGGTCCCACCTACGAGCAGTACTTC. Protein: CASSMGPTYEQYF.

The chain has TRBV6-6 and TRBJ1-2; TRBD1 matches at 10 bases. CDR3 length equals 16 residues. V lost 6 bases and J lost 2; bases outside the gene matches: 9. Germline V gene data show CDR1 as MNHNY and CDR2 as SVGAGI (reference sequence). This CDR3 is CASRKTTGGANYGYTF. The DNA for the CDR3 is TGTGCCAGCAGAAAGACGACAGGGGGCGCCAACTATGGCTACACCTTC.

This clonotype was seen a handful of times. In DNA, the CDR3 is TGTGCCAGCACCCCATCTTACTCCTATAATTCACCCCTCCACTTT. It yields the protein CASTPSYSYNSPLHF. This rearrangement joins TRBV6-5 to TRBJ1-6, with D unresolved. Germline CDR1 reads MNHEY; CDR2 reads SVGAGI. The CDR3 is made up of 15 amino acids. The V end lost 7 bases, the J end lost 0 bases, and 10 bases lay between the germline ends.

The V gene is TRBV5-5, the J gene TRBJ2-3, with D maybe TRBD2 (6 bases). This CDR3 spans 13 amino acids. The V gene lost 5 bases and the J gene lost 5 bases, with 12 bases spanning the gap. The germline CDR1 and CDR2 sequences are SGHKS and YYEKEE (reference sequence). The DNA for the CDR3 is TGTGCCAGCAGGTTAGGAGGGCTAGATACGCAGTATTTT. Amino acids: CASRLGGLDTQYF. The full variable domain, in which reference TRBV5-5 and TRBJ2-3 provide the parts outside the CDR3, is DAGVTQSPTHLIKTRGQQVTLRCSPISGHKSVSWYQQVLGQGPQFIFQYYEKEERGRGNFPDRFSARQFPNYSSELNVNALLLGDSALYLCASRLGGLDTQYFGPGTRLTVL.

The rearrangement joins TRBV7-9 to TRBJ2-7, with D maybe TRBD1 (5 bases). Germline assignment: CDR1 SEHNR and CDR2 FQNEAQ (reference sequence). The CDR3 totals 15 residues. Deletions cut 0 bases from V and 6 bases from J, with 15 bases between. The CDR3, as DNA: TGTGCCAGCAGCTTAGCAAGAAGGGGCGCCGGCGAGCAGTACTTC. It translates to CASSLARRGAGEQYF.

With regard to this clonotype: This may be a read error, as it is one base from a much larger clone. The chain combines TRBV4-1 with TRBJ2-1, with TRBD2 matching 10 bases. This CDR3 contains 16 residues. Per germline, CDR1 MGHRA and CDR2 YSYEKL. CDR3 sequence (DNA): TGTGTCAGCAGCCAAGACAGCGGGGGGGCCCACAATGAGCAGTTCTTC. It is translated as CVSSQDSGGAHNEQFF.